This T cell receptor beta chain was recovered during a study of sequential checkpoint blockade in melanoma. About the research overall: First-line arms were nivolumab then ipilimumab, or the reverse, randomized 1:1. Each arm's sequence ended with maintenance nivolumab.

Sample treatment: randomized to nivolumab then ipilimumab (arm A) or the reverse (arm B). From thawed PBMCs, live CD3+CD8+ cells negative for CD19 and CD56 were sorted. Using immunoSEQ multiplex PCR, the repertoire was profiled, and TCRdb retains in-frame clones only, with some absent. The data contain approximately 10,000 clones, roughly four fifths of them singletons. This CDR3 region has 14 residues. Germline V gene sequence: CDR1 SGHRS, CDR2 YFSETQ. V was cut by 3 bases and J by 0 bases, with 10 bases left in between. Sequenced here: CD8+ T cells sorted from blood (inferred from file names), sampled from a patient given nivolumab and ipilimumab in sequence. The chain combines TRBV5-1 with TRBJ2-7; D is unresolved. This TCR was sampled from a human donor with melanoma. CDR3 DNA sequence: TGCGCCAGCAGCTGGCAGTGGAGCTCCTACGAGCAGTACTTC. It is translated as CASSWQWSSYEQYF.